This TCR beta chain emerged from a study of glioma-infiltrating T cells after dendritic cell vaccination. From germline, CDR1 is SGHKS and CDR2 YYEKEE (reference sequence). V lost 4 bases and J lost 4, with 8 bases in between. This CDR3 spans 12 amino acids. Sample time point: after dendritic cell vaccination, including at tumor progression/relapse. All glioblastoma patients lacked an isocitrate dehydrogenase mutation. The immunoSEQ assay amplified TCRB CDR3 from up to roughly 2 ug DNA. Method: immunoSEQ multiplex PCR; TCRdb's copy keeps in-frame clones and lacks some. The data contain tens of thousands of clones, about 85% of them singletons.

The receptor was derived from a human donor with glioblastoma. V is TRBV5-5 and J is TRBJ1-1, with D unclear. Sequenced here: blood, sampled after dendritic cell vaccination. The CDR3 coding sequence is TGTGCCAGCAGCGTAGATAGCACTGAAGCTTTCTTT. Translation gives CASSVDSTEAFF.